What follows are 23 T cell receptor beta chains derived from one specimen sequenced in a study of blood T cells in healthy people across ages. The use of a sample-barcoded 5' primer and a J-beta primer mix characterized a second PCR of roughly 6 to 11 cycles. TCRdb reprocessed the 5' RACE reads via MiXCR and lists one record per CDR3 protein. Of hundreds of thousands of distinct CDR3 sequences in the sample, roughly 20% were seen once. The specimen was blood. The receptors were gathered from a man in his sixties or seventies in good health.

This clonotype was seen a single time. This chain joins TRBV11-2 and TRBJ1-1, with 7 bases lining up with TRBD1. The germline CDR1 and CDR2 sequences are SGHAT and FQNNGV. V lost 4 bases to trimming and J lost 7 bases; unmatched junction nucleotides: 6. The CDR3 runs 13 residues. CDR3 bases: TGTGCCAGCAGCTCCGGGACAGAAGGTGAAGCTTTCTTT. Translating gives CASSSGTEGEAFF. Combining the CDR3 with reference TRBV11-2 and TRBJ1-1 gives the whole variable domain EAGVAQSPRYKIIEKRQSVAFWCNPISGHATLYWYQQILGQGPKLLIQFQNNGVVDDSQLPKDRFSAERLKGVDSTLKIQPAKLEDSAVYLCASSSGTEGEAFFGQGTRLTVV.

A few counts support this clonotype. The chain joins TRBV27 to TRBJ2-3, with D perhaps TRBD2 (6 bases). V was clipped by 8 bases and J by 6 bases, with 12 bases between them. Germline CDR1 MNHEY, CDR2 SMNVEV (reference sequence). This CDR3 has 12 residues. CDR3 sequence (DNA): TGTGCCAGCGGGGAGGTCTCGGATACGCAGTATTTT. Translated, it gives CASGEVSDTQYF.

The rearrangement links TRBV20-1 to TRBJ2-1; D gene unclear. The ends were cut back, 1 base at V and 3 bases at J, with 10 bases in the middle. This CDR3 is built from 14 residues. Germline V gene data show CDR1 as DFQATT and CDR2 as SNEGSKA (reference sequence). The DNA for the CDR3 is TGCAGTGCTAGAGTTCCCCCTCTCTACAATGAGCAGTTCTTC. Translation gives CSARVPPLYNEQFF.

This clonotype occurred a few times. V usage is TRBV20-1 and J usage is TRBJ2-3; the match to TRBD2 covers 8 bases. V gave up 0 bases and J gave up 0 bases; unmatched junction bases: 2. Germline V gives CDR1 DFQATT, CDR2 SNEGSKA (reference sequence). The CDR3 has 15 amino acids. CDR3 amino acids: CSARETGGSTDTQYF. The CDR3 DNA follows: TGCAGTGCTAGAGAAACGGGGGGGAGCACAGATACGCAGTATTTT.

This clonotype was counted a few times. This may stem from a read error, because a much larger clone lies one nucleotide away. The chain links TRBV7-2 to TRBJ2-7; the D gene is possibly TRBD2 (5 bases). The CDR3 spans 14 residues. Germline lookup yields CDR1 SGHTA and CDR2 FQGNSA. In DNA, the CDR3 is TGTGCCAGCAGCCTAACGAGGGCCTCCTGCGAGCAGTACTTC. Translated, it gives CASSLTRASCEQYF.

The chain recombines TRBV28 with TRBJ2-1, with 11 bases that match TRBD2. V dropped 5 bases and J dropped 9; count of bases not matched to a gene: 9. Germline assignment: CDR1 MDHEN and CDR2 SYDVKM. This CDR3 is built from 15 residues. DNA of the CDR3: TGTGCCAGCAGTCCCGGGACTAGCGGCTCCGCTGAGCAGTTCTTC. Translating gives CASSPGTSGSAEQFF.

This sequence joins TRBV5-1 and TRBJ1-1, with D tentatively TRBD1 (5 bases). CDR1 SGHRS and CDR2 YFSETQ come from the germline V gene. The CDR3 spans 17 residues. The ends were cut back, 4 bases at V and 0 bases at J, with 19 bases in the middle. CDR3 coding DNA: TGCGCCAGCAGCCTCCGGCAGGGATCTCTTTTGAACACTGAAGCTTTCTTT. Encoded protein: CASSLRQGSLLNTEAFF. Full variable domain (remainder filled in from reference TRBV5-1 and TRBJ1-1): KAGVTQTPRYLIKTRGQQVTLSCSPISGHRSVSWYQQTPGQGLQFLFEYFSETQRNKGNFPGRFSGRQFSNSRSEMNVSTLELGDSALYLCASSLRQGSLLNTEAFFGQGTRLTVV.

This clonotype has ten or more counts. The V gene is TRBV7-9, the J gene TRBJ2-1; no reliable D call. Germline V gene sequence: CDR1 SEHNR, CDR2 FQNEAQ (reference sequence). V was clipped by 5 bases and J by 2 bases, with 7 bases between them. This CDR3 contains 13 residues. CDR3 region: CASSLETYNEQFF. CDR3 sequence (DNA): TGTGCCAGCAGCCTAGAGACCTACAATGAGCAGTTCTTC.

The chain recombines TRBV20-1 with TRBJ1-4, with D perhaps TRBD1 (6 bases). The CDR3 consists of 16 residues. Trimming stripped 2 bases from V and 5 bases from J, with 18 bases between. Germline V gene lookup returns CDR1 DFQATT and CDR2 SNEGSKA (reference sequence). CDR3 amino acids: CSARPSGHYENEKLFF. The CDR3 region has the DNA TGCAGTGCTAGACCGTCGGGACATTACGAAAATGAAAAACTGTTTTTT.

The chain recombines TRBV6-1 with TRBJ2-1; 8 bases map to TRBD1. Germline V lookup: CDR1 MNHNS, CDR2 SASEGT. V trimming: 8 bases; J trimming: 0 bases; junction bases outside the gene matches: 3. The CDR3 spans 14 residues. The CDR3, as DNA: TGTGCCAGCCGGGGACAGGCCTCCTACAATGAGCAGTTCTTC. Translating gives CASRGQASYNEQFF.

The J gene is TRBJ2-1, the V gene TRBV4-3; D unclear. The CDR3 is 14 residues long. Germline V gives CDR1 LGHNA, CDR2 YSLEER. Trimming left V 0 bases short and J 9 bases short, with 12 bases between. The CDR3 DNA follows: TGCGCCAGCAGCCAAGATCTCGCCTTTGGTGAGCAGTTCTTC. Translating gives CASSQDLAFGEQFF.

Only a few counts were recorded for this clonotype. V gene TRBV25-1 combines with J gene TRBJ2-7; 9 bases match TRBD2. CDR1 and CDR2 from the germline V gene are MGHDK and SYGVNS. J was trimmed by 3 bases and V by 2 bases; bases with no gene match: 5. CDR3 length: 15 residues. CDR3 sequence (DNA): TGTGCCAGCAGTGAAGGGCTAGCGGGACACTACGAGCAGTACTTC. Translation: CASSEGLAGHYEQYF.

The sample holds a few counts of this clonotype. The rearrangement links TRBV12-3 or TRBV12-4 to TRBJ2-5; D is perhaps TRBD2 (5 bases). The V gene lost 3 bases and the J gene lost 4 bases, with 15 bases spanning the gap. The CDR3 is made up of 15 amino acids. The CDR3 loop is CASSFPGKGSETQYF. The CDR3 coding sequence is TGTGCCAGCAGTTTCCCCGGGAAGGGTTCAGAGACCCAGTACTTC.

The V and J genes are TRBV12-3 or TRBV12-4 and TRBJ1-3, with 9 bases lining up with TRBD1. V was clipped by 6 bases and J by 4 bases; unmatched bases: 10. CDR3 length: 16 residues. Here the CDR3 reads CASRRDRDLLGNTIYF. As DNA, the CDR3 is TGTGCCAGCAGGCGGGACAGGGACTTGCTCGGAAACACCATATATTTT.

This chain uses TRBV3-1 with TRBJ1-1, with TRBD1 matching 8 bases. The CDR3 runs to 16 residues. The V gene's germline CDR1 is LGHDT and CDR2 YNNKEL (reference sequence). Unmatched junction bases numbered 10, after V lost 3 bases and J lost 4 bases. CDR3 sequence: CASSQSDQGAGTEAFF. CDR3 DNA sequence: TGTGCCAGCAGCCAGAGCGATCAGGGGGCTGGCACTGAAGCTTTCTTT.

V usage is TRBV10-3 and J usage is TRBJ2-5; tentative D call: TRBD1 (6 bases). The J call may be faulty, since TRBJ2-1 better matches the DNA end. This CDR3 region has 16 residues. The germline V gene encodes CDR1 ENHRY and CDR2 SYGVKD. CDR3 protein: CAISAFIQQGGNEQFF. CDR3 nucleotides: TGTGCCATCAGTGCCTTTATCCAACAGGGTGGCAATGAGCAGTTCTTC.

This clonotype was counted once. The chain links TRBV5-1 to TRBJ2-3; 11 nucleotides agree with TRBD2. CDR3 length equals 19 residues. J lost 2 bases, V lost 0 bases, and 11 bases had no gene match. Germline V CDR1 and CDR2: SGHRS, YFSETQ. The CDR3 DNA sequence: TGCGCCAGCAGCTTGGTTCTAGCGGGAGGCCGGGGGCCCACAGATACGCAGTATTTT. It translates to CASSLVLAGGRGPTDTQYF.

The sample holds a few counts of this clonotype. The gene calls are TRBV20-1 and TRBJ2-7, with D maybe TRBD2 (6 bases). The CDR3 consists of 15 residues. V was shortened by 0 bases and J by 6 bases, with 18 bases between the two germline ends. The germline CDR1 and CDR2 sequences are DFQATT and SNEGSKA (reference sequence). Here the CDR3 DNA reads TGCAGTGCTAGAGATCGGGCGGGAAATCTCTGCGAGCAGTACTTC. Protein sequence: CSARDRAGNLCEQYF.

Comments on this clonotype: A read error is possible here, since a much larger clone lies one base away. This chain links TRBV27 with TRBJ2-1; D uncertain. V was pared by 5 bases and J by 5 bases, with 13 bases between. Germline V gene sequence: CDR1 MNHEY, CDR2 SMNVEV (reference sequence). The CDR3 is 14 amino acids. The CDR3 region has the DNA TGTGCCAGCAGTCCCGACCCATCCCACAATGAGCAGTTCTTC. Residues: CASSPDPSHNEQFF.

This rearrangement joins TRBV28 to TRBJ2-6; possible D gene TRBD1, 6 bases. The length of the CDR3 is 16 residues. Germline V CDR1 and CDR2: MDHEN, SYDVKM. V was trimmed by 4 bases and J by 4 bases, leaving 14 bases between them. For the CDR3, the DNA is TGTGCCAGCAGTTCGCCGACAGGATCGGGGGCCAACGTCCTGACTTTC. Amino acids: CASSSPTGSGANVLTF.

This clonotype was seen only a few times. J is TRBJ2-5 and V is TRBV7-9; a weak D match, TRBD2 (6 bases). The J call may be faulty, since TRBJ2-1 better matches the DNA end. Germline lookup yields CDR1 SEHNR and CDR2 FQNEAQ (reference sequence). The length of the CDR3 is 13 residues. As DNA, the CDR3 is TGTGCCAGCAGCTTGGATGGGGGGAGAGAGCAGTTCTTC. It specifies CASSLDGGREQFF.

This clonotype occurred many times. The chain is built from TRBV27 and TRBJ1-4; 9 positions agree with TRBD1. CDR3 length: 14 residues. In germline, CDR1 is MNHEY, CDR2 SMNVEV (reference sequence). The J segment lost 8 bases and the V segment lost 5 bases, leaving 6 bases of the junction unmatched. The CDR3, as DNA: TGTGCCAGCAGTCCTGGACAGGGGTACGAAAAACTGTTTTTT. Translating it yields CASSPGQGYEKLFF.

Points on this clonotype: It may be a read error: a sequence one base away is much more abundant. The rearrangement uses TRBV20-1 and TRBJ1-4, with a weak D call TRBD1 (5 bases). The CDR3 runs to 15 residues. Trimming took 5 bases from V and 0 from J, leaving 13 bases between them. From germline, CDR1 is DFQATT and CDR2 SNEGSKA (reference sequence). The CDR3 DNA is TGCAGTGCTGGAGGACACCAGGCAACTAATGAAAAACTGTTTTTT. Protein product: CSAGGHQATNEKLFF.